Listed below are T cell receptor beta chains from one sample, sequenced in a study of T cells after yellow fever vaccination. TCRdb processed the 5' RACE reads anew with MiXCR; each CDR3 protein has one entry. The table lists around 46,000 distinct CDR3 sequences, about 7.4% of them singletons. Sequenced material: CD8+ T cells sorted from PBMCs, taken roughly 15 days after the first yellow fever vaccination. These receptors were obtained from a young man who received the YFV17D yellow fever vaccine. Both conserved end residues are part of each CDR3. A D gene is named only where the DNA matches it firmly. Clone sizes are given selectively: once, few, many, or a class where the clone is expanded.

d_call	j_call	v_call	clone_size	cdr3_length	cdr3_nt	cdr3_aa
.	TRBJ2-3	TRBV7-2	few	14	TGTGCCACCCTTAGCCCCCCGAGCACAGATACGCAGTATTTT	CATLSPPSTDTQYF
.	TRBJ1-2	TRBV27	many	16	TGTGCCAGCAGTTTATTGGGACAATATCCGTGGGCTGGCTACACCTTC	CASSLLGQYPWAGYTF
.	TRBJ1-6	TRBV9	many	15	TGTGCCAGCAGCGTCTCCTCAGGGGAAAATTCACCCCTCCACTTT	CASSVSSGENSPLHF
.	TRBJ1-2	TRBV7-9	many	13	TGTGCCAGCAGCGGTCCATGGACAGAAATCAGTAACTTC	CASSGPWTEISNF
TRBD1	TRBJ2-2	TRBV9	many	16	TGTGCCAGCAGCGCCCTACAGGGGCTTTCCACCGGGGAGCTGTTTTTT	CASSALQGLSTGELFF
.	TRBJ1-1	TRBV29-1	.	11	TGCAGCGCCACAGGGAACACTGAAGCTTTCTTT	CSATGNTEAFF
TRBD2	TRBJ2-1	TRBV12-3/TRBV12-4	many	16	TGTGCCAGCAGTTCCTTAGGAGCGGGGGGTTACAATGAGCAGTTCTTC	CASSSLGAGGYNEQFF
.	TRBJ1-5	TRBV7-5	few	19	.	CISVPEAPPVSQGSQPQHF
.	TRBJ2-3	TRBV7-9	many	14	TGTGCCAGCAGCTTCGCGAGGGACGCAGATACGCAGTATTTT	CASSFARDADTQYF
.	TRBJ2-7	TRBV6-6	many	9	TGTGCCAGCAGCCAAGAGCAGTACTTC	CASSQEQYF
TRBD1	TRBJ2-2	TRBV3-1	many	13	TGTGCCAGCCGGACAGGATGGACCGGGGAGCTGTTTTTT	CASRTGWTGELFF
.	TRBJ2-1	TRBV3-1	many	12	TGTGCCAGCAGCCCAGGGGCGCATGAGCAGTTCTTC	CASSPGAHEQFF
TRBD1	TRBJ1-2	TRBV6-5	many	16	TGTGCCAGCAGTTACTCAGGACAGGGGTATTACTATGGCTACACCTTC	CASSYSGQGYYYGYTF
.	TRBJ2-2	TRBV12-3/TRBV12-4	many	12	TGTGCCAGCACCCCCAACACCGGGGAGCTGTTTTTT	CASTPNTGELFF